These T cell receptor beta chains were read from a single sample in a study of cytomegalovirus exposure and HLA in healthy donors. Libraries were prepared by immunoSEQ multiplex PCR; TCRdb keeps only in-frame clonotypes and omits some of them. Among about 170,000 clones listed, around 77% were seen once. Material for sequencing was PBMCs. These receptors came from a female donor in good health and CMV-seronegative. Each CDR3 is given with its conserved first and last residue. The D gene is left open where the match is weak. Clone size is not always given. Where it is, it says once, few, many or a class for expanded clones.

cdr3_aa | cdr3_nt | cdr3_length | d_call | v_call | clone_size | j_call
CASSGKWTSGRTGELFF | TGTGCCAGCAGCGGCAAATGGACTAGCGGGCGCACCGGGGAGCTGTTTTTT | 17 | TRBD2 | TRBV9 | once | TRBJ2-2
CASSFGGEQYF | TGTGCCAGCAGTTTTGGGGGGGAGCAGTACTTC | 11 | NA | TRBV27 | NA | TRBJ2-7
CASSFLPTGGTDTQYF | TGTGCCAGCAGTTTCCTCCCCACGGGAGGTACAGATACGCAGTATTTT | 16 | TRBD2 | TRBV27 | NA | TRBJ2-3
CASSALGSGAADTQYF | TGTGCCAGCAGCGCCCTCGGGAGCGGGGCTGCAGATACGCAGTATTTT | 16 | TRBD2 | TRBV9 | NA | TRBJ2-3
CASSQDIGGGSGELFF | TGTGCCAGCAGCCAAGATATTGGGGGAGGGTCCGGGGAGCTGTTTTTT | 16 | TRBD2 | TRBV4-2 | once | TRBJ2-2
CASSLPAGGYGEQFF | TGTGCCAGCAGCTTACCAGCGGGGGGTTATGGTGAGCAGTTCTTC | 15 | TRBD2 | TRBV7-6 | NA | TRBJ2-1
CASSWTWTDTQYF | TGTGCCAGCAGCTGGACTTGGACAGATACGCAGTATTTT | 13 | NA | TRBV5-4 | NA | TRBJ2-3
CASRPGARGGELFF | TGCGCCAGCAGACCCGGGGCCAGGGGCGGGGAGCTGTTTTTT | 14 | NA | TRBV5-1 | NA | TRBJ2-2
CSVAQGISGTDTQYF | TGCAGCGTTGCCCAGGGTATCAGCGGCACAGATACGCAGTATTTT | 15 | NA | TRBV29-1 | NA | TRBJ2-3
CASTIQGGIYNSPLHF | TGTGCCAGCACCATACAGGGGGGAATCTATAATTCACCCCTCCACTTT | 16 | TRBD1 | TRBV28 | few | TRBJ1-6
CASSMRGQGRRPYGYTF | TGTGCCAGTAGTATGCGGGGACAGGGAAGGAGACCCTATGGCTACACCTTC | 17 | TRBD1 | TRBV19 | NA | TRBJ1-2
CASSLASADTQYF | TGTGCCAGCAGCTTGGCCAGTGCTGATACGCAGTATTTT | 13 | NA | TRBV5-4 | NA | TRBJ2-3
CASSQARRDSYNSPLHF | TGCGCCAGCAGCCAAGCGCGCAGGGACTCCTATAATTCACCCCTCCACTTT | 17 | NA | TRBV4-1 | NA | TRBJ1-6
CAWSLGDSYEQYF | TGTGCCTGGAGTTTAGGAGACTCCTACGAGCAGTACTTC | 13 | NA | TRBV30 | NA | TRBJ2-7
CASRSGTGGVGELFF | TGTGCCAGCAGGTCCGGGACAGGTGGAGTCGGGGAGCTGTTTTTT | 15 | TRBD1 | TRBV9 | NA | TRBJ2-2
CASSLAPDRANHNSPLHF | TGTGCTAGCAGCTTAGCCCCCGACAGGGCCAACCATAATTCACCCCTCCACTTT | 18 | TRBD1 | TRBV7-7 | NA | TRBJ1-6
CASSPSGGGNSPLHF | TGCGCCAGCAGCCCCAGCGGCGGTGGTAATTCACCCCTCCACTTT | 15 | NA | TRBV5-1 | NA | TRBJ1-6
CASSLDPTYEQYF | TGTGCCAGCAGCTTAGATCCCACCTACGAGCAGTACTTC | 13 | NA | TRBV11-2 | NA | TRBJ2-7
CASSGRGGTSTDTQYF | TGTGCCAGCAGCGGGCGGGGGGGTACAAGCACAGATACGCAGTATTTT | 16 | TRBD2 | TRBV7-8 | few | TRBJ2-3
CASIRGGVGANTGELFF | TGCGCCAGCATCCGGGGGGGCGTGGGCGCGAACACCGGGGAGCTGTTTTTT | 17 | TRBD2 | TRBV5-1 | NA | TRBJ2-2
CASSKGLAVQETQYF | TGTGCCAGTAGCAAGGGACTAGCGGTGCAAGAGACCCAGTACTTC | 15 | TRBD2 | TRBV19 | NA | TRBJ2-5
CASSVSRDHSPLHF | TGTGCCAGCAGCGTGTCGAGGGATCACTCACCCCTCCACTTT | 14 | NA | TRBV9 | once | TRBJ1-6
CASSQRTSGAYEQYF | TGCGCCAGCAGCCAAAGGACTAGCGGGGCCTACGAGCAGTACTTC | 15 | TRBD2 | TRBV4-1 | NA | TRBJ2-7
CSVGRGTGGTEAFF | TGCAGCGTTGGGAGAGGGACAGGGGGGACTGAAGCTTTCTTT | 14 | TRBD1 | TRBV29-1 | NA | TRBJ1-1
CASSLAASGANVLTF | TGTGCCAGCAGCTTAGCGGCCTCTGGGGCCAACGTCCTGACTTTC | 15 | NA | TRBV7-6 | NA | TRBJ2-6
CASSEEGTGTYNEQFF | TGTGCCAGCAGTGAGGAAGGGACAGGGACATACAATGAGCAGTTCTTC | 16 | TRBD1 | TRBV25-1 | once | TRBJ2-1
CASSFTGQGADSQHF | TGTGCCAGCAGCTTTACGGGACAGGGGGCGGATAGCCAGCATTTT | 15 | TRBD1 | TRBV7-9 | NA | TRBJ1-5
CASSEPGLHNEQFF | TGCGCCAGCAGCGAGCCGGGACTTCACAATGAGCAGTTCTTC | 14 | NA | TRBV5-1 | NA | TRBJ2-1
CASRGTRAGYGYTF | TGTGCCAGCAGAGGTACCAGGGCAGGCTATGGCTACACCTTC | 14 | NA | TRBV2 | NA | TRBJ1-2
CASSLQGNTEAFF | TGTGCCAGCAGTTTACAGGGGAACACTGAAGCTTTCTTT | 13 | NA | TRBV2 | NA | TRBJ1-1
CASSASGTGGLETQYF | TGTGCCAGCAGCGCATCCGGGACAGGGGGCTTGGAGACCCAGTACTTC | 16 | TRBD1 | TRBV5-6 | NA | TRBJ2-5
CASSVDEGQHNSPLHF | TGTGCCAGCAGCGTAGATGAGGGACAACATAATTCACCCCTCCACTTT | 16 | NA | TRBV9 | NA | TRBJ1-6
CASSLEGGPGTEFF | TGTGCCAGCAGCTTAGAGGGGGGGCCAGGGACCGAGTTCTTC | 14 | NA | TRBV7-9 | NA | TRBJ2-1
CASSLGGGRAFEQYF | TGTGCCAGCAGTCTCGGGGGCGGGAGGGCCTTCGAGCAGTACTTC | 15 | TRBD2 | TRBV28 | once | TRBJ2-7
CASSLSGPDYEQYF | TGTGCCAGCAGCTTATCTGGACCGGACTACGAGCAGTACTTC | 14 | NA | TRBV7-6 | NA | TRBJ2-7
CASSRVRSEELFF | TGCGCCAGCAGCCGAGTACGGTCCGAAGAGCTGTTTTTT | 13 | NA | TRBV4-3 | NA | TRBJ2-2
CASSDQPTGVYGYTF | TGTGCCAGCAGTGACCAACCGACAGGGGTCTATGGCTACACCTTC | 15 | TRBD1 | TRBV6-4 | NA | TRBJ1-2
CASRSLGTSGFSSYEQYF | TGCGCCAGCAGAAGTTTAGGGACTAGCGGGTTCAGCTCCTACGAGCAGTACTTC | 18 | TRBD2 | TRBV5-1 | NA | TRBJ2-7
CASSLRWGLGELFF | TGTGCCAGCAGCTTGAGATGGGGGCTCGGGGAGCTGTTTTTT | 14 | NA | TRBV7-3 | NA | TRBJ2-2
CASSRDSNEQFF | TGTGCCAGCAGCAGGGACAGTAATGAGCAGTTCTTC | 12 | TRBD1 | TRBV2 | NA | TRBJ2-1
CASSVEGQGNYGYTF | TGTGCCAGCAGCGTAGAGGGACAGGGGAACTATGGCTACACCTTC | 15 | TRBD1 | TRBV9 | few | TRBJ1-2
CASSSDRGYGYTF | TGTGCCAGCAGCTCTGACAGGGGTTATGGCTACACCTTC | 13 | TRBD1 | TRBV7-8 | NA | TRBJ1-2
CASSTRLVGEAFF | TGTGCCAGCAGCACCAGGTTGGTGGGTGAAGCTTTCTTT | 13 | NA | TRBV9 | many | TRBJ1-1
CASSVAPGETEAFF | TGTGCCAGCAGCGTAGCACCGGGGGAAACTGAAGCTTTCTTT | 14 | NA | TRBV9 | NA | TRBJ1-1
CASSRQGFRHEQYF | TGTGCCAGCAGTCGGCAGGGATTTCGCCACGAGCAGTACTTC | 14 | NA | TRBV14 | NA | TRBJ2-7
CASTLLDSNEQFF | TGTGCCAGTACCCTATTAGACAGCAATGAGCAGTTCTTC | 13 | NA | TRBV19 | few | TRBJ2-1
CASSDLTGNYGYTF | TGTGCCAGCAGTGATTTGACGGGGAACTATGGCTACACCTTC | 14 | NA | TRBV25-1 | few | TRBJ1-2
CASSLVAGTGDPYEQYF | TGTGCCAGCAGCTTAGTAGCCGGGACAGGGGACCCCTACGAGCAGTACTTC | 17 | TRBD1 | TRBV7-9 | NA | TRBJ2-7
CASTLRAGGGYEQYF | TGTGCCAGCACCCTCCGCGCGGGAGGAGGCTACGAGCAGTACTTC | 15 | TRBD2 | TRBV11-2 | NA | TRBJ2-7
CASSQLAGEENEQFF | TGCGCCAGCAGCCAACTAGCGGGAGAAGAAAATGAGCAGTTCTTC | 15 | TRBD2 | TRBV4-1 | NA | TRBJ2-1
CASSLDPRVTNTIYF | TGTGCCAGCAGCTTGGATCCCAGGGTGACAAACACCATATATTTT | 15 | NA | TRBV5-4 | NA | TRBJ1-3